A single sample is the source of the 6 T cell receptor beta chains below, sequenced in a study of radiation and T cells in renal cell carcinoma. Sequencing used immunoSEQ multiplex PCR; TCRdb keeps in-frame clones, though not all of them. There are roughly 90,000 clones in the sample; just under 85% occur only once, and 9.4% lies in the top ten. Time point specified: blood 4 weeks post-SBRT, at nephrectomy. Treatment denoted: 15 Gy SBRT to primary tumor, nephrectomy 4 weeks later. The specimen comprised blood, sampled from a patient whose treatment included radiotherapy and nephrectomy. Receptors were obtained from a man aged 45 to 65 with renal cell carcinoma.

This chain links TRBV7-9 with TRBJ2-5; a possible D gene is TRBD2 (6 bases). Between the trimmed V and J ends, which lost 5 bases and 4 bases, there was a span of 17 bases. Germline CDR1 SEHNR, CDR2 FQNEAQ (reference sequence). The CDR3 is 15 amino acids. CDR3 bases: TGTGCCAGCAGCCCCGCCGGGGCGGAGGGAGAGACCCAGTACTTC. Protein product: CASSPAGAEGETQYF.

This clone appeared a few times. This chain uses TRBV19 with TRBJ2-2, with unresolved D. Trimming pared 3 bases from V and 6 bases from J, leaving 11 bases between. CDR1 LNHDA and CDR2 SQIVND come from the germline V gene (reference sequence). This CDR3 is built from 14 residues. The CDR3 DNA sequence: TGTGCCAGTAGTATTTTAGGTCTTCCCGGGGAGCTGTTTTTT. This sequence encodes CASSILGLPGELFF.

V is TRBV30 and J is TRBJ2-2; D uncertain. CDR1 GTSNPN and CDR2 SVGIG come from the germline V gene (reference sequence). This CDR3 region has 13 residues. Trimming took off 0 bases at V and 5 bases at J, with 7 bases between the two ends. CDR3 amino acids: CAWSVGGTGELFF. CDR3 DNA: TGTGCCTGGAGTGTTGGTGGGACCGGGGAGCTGTTTTTT.

The gene calls are TRBV6-1 and TRBJ2-5, with D perhaps given as TRBD1 or TRBD2 (5 bases each). The CDR3 is 15 residues long. The V end was cut by 1 base, the J end by 5 bases, with 14 bases between. Germline V gene data show CDR1 as MNHNS and CDR2 as SASEGT. The CDR3 region has the DNA TGTGCCAGCAGTGAAGGGCCTCTCGGGGCCGAGACCCAGTACTTC. Its translation is CASSEGPLGAETQYF.

This sequence joins TRBV7-3 and TRBJ1-5; D is undetermined. The germline gives CDR1 SGHTA, CDR2 FQGTGA. This CDR3 region has 13 residues. Trimming removed 1 base from V and 6 bases from J, with 7 bases in between. The CDR3 loop reads CASSLSVLQPQHF. Here the CDR3 DNA reads TGTGCCAGCAGCTTAAGTGTTCTTCAGCCCCAGCATTTT.

This clone was seen a handful of times. The chain couples TRBV30 to TRBJ1-5, with 8 nucleotides matching TRBD1. The CDR3 loop spans 16 amino acids. V trimming: 0 bases; J trimming: 4 bases; junction bases outside the gene matches: 8. CDR1 GTSNPN and CDR2 SVGIG come from the germline V gene (reference sequence). CDR3 sequence reads: CAWSVKQGGKNQPQHF. CDR3 nucleotide sequence: TGTGCCTGGAGTGTCAAACAGGGGGGAAAGAATCAGCCCCAGCATTTT.